These 12 T cell receptor beta chains originate from one sample sequenced in a study of cytomegalovirus exposure and HLA in healthy donors. Repertoires were generated with immunoSEQ multiplex PCR, while TCRdb's copy carries only in-frame clones and drops some. Found here are 260,000 or so clones, 85% to 90% of them singletons; the top ten hold about 0.86%. The sequenced sample consisted of PBMCs. All receptors derive from a woman between 18 and 29 years old in good health and CMV-seronegative.

This chain connects TRBV5-4 to TRBJ1-1, with D perhaps matching TRBD1 (6 bases). The V gene lost 2 bases and the J gene lost 2 bases, with 10 bases spanning the gap. The CDR3 extends over 14 amino acids. In germline, CDR1 is SGHNT, CDR2 YYREEE (reference sequence). CDR3 nucleotide sequence: TGTGCCAGCAGCTTTTGGGACATAAACACTGAAGCTTTCTTT. Protein sequence: CASSFWDINTEAFF.

The rearrangement joins TRBV5-5 to TRBJ1-1; D gene uncertain. The CDR3 runs to 13 residues. V was pared by 4 bases and J by 3 bases, with 10 bases between. Germline CDR1 and CDR2: SGHKS and YYEKEE (reference sequence). CDR3: CASSLGIYTEAFF. The CDR3, as DNA: TGTGCCAGCAGCCTCGGGATTTACACTGAAGCTTTCTTT.

The chain has TRBV5-1 and TRBJ2-7; D perhaps matches TRBD2 (5 bases). Trimming stripped 0 bases from V and 0 bases from J, with 10 bases between. This CDR3 is built from 15 residues. Germline CDR1 and CDR2: SGHRS and YFSETQ. CDR3: CASSLVRDSSYEQYF. The CDR3 nucleotides read TGCGCCAGCAGCTTGGTGAGGGATAGCTCCTACGAGCAGTACTTC.

The chain carries TRBV5-4 and TRBJ2-7; 8 bases line up with TRBD1. The CDR3 contains 14 residues. Losses at the gene ends were 4 bases for V and 3 bases for J; bases not matched to a gene: 6. Germline CDR1 SGHNT, CDR2 YYREEE (reference sequence). CDR3 nucleotides: TGTGCCAGCAGCCCACAAGACAGGGGCTACGAGCAGTACTTC. Protein product: CASSPQDRGYEQYF.

V gene TRBV28 combines with J gene TRBJ1-3; D might be TRBD1 (6 bases). V lost 4 bases and J lost 4, with 8 bases in between. This CDR3 region has 13 residues. Per germline, CDR1 MDHEN and CDR2 SYDVKM. CDR3 coding DNA: TGTGCCAGCAGTTGGACAGCAGGAAACACCATATATTTT. It yields the protein CASSWTAGNTIYF.

The rearrangement links TRBV4-1 to TRBJ1-5, with D possibly being TRBD1 (5 bases). Germline-derived CDR1 and CDR2 are MGHRA and YSYEKL. The CDR3 is made up of 14 amino acids. Trimming cost V 3 bases and J 4 bases, with 10 bases left between them. CDR3 in amino acids: CASSHRGGNQPQHF. CDR3 coding DNA: TGCGCCAGCAGCCACCGGGGGGGGAATCAGCCCCAGCATTTT.

This chain connects TRBV19 to TRBJ1-6; TRBD1 aligns across 8 bases. The V and J ends lost 3 bases and 0 bases, in that order; junction bases with no gene match: 7. Per germline, CDR1 LNHDA and CDR2 SQIVND (reference sequence). The CDR3 runs to 18 residues. The DNA of the CDR3 is TGTGCCAGTAGTATCCGGCAGGGGGCGAGCTCCTATAATTCACCCCTCCACTTT. This translates into CASSIRQGASSYNSPLHF.

The J gene is TRBJ1-1, the V gene TRBV5-6; TRBD1 agrees at 11 bases. In germline, CDR1 is SGHDT, CDR2 YYEEEE. Trimming took 4 bases from V and 4 from J; bases not matched to a gene: 9. CDR3 length: 16 amino acids. The CDR3: CASSRPGQGVTTEAFF. For the CDR3, the DNA is TGTGCCAGCAGCCGGCCGGGACAGGGGGTTACCACTGAAGCTTTCTTT.

The J gene is TRBJ2-7, the V gene TRBV18; 8 bases line up with TRBD1. The CDR3 spans 15 residues. J gave up 5 bases and V 6 bases, and 12 bases lay outside the gene matches. Germline CDR1 reads KGHSH; CDR2 reads LQKENI. CDR3 loop: CASSLYQDRVHEQYF. CDR3 DNA: TGTGCCAGCTCCCTCTATCAGGACAGGGTCCACGAGCAGTACTTC.

This clone is a singleton in its sample. This chain connects TRBV1 to TRBJ2-3; the D call in the table, TRBD2, was not verified against the DNA. TRBV1 is tagged as a pseudogene. The CDR3 loop spans 18 amino acids. The DNA of the CDR3 is TGCACCAGCAGCCCCCGGACTAGCGGGAGTGACGAGGCAGATACGCAGTATTTT. Residues: CTSSPRTSGSDEADTQYF.

The chain joins TRBV11-2 to TRBJ2-1, with 9 positions matching TRBD2. With V trimmed by 2 bases and J by 4 bases, 6 bases remained unmatched. The CDR3 runs 16 residues. Germline V gene lookup returns CDR1 SGHAT and CDR2 FQNNGV. For the CDR3, the DNA is TGTGCCAGCAGCTTATTCCGCGGGAGGGAATACAATGAGCAGTTCTTC. Residues: CASSLFRGREYNEQFF.

This clone was counted once. An end of the junction does not agree with germline; a read error may underlie this. V is TRBV11-2 and J is TRBJ2-1, with a weak D call TRBD2 (6 bases). CDR1 and CDR2 (germline): SGHAT, FQNNGV. This CDR3 has 11 residues. CDR3 sequence (DNA): TGTGCCAGCACCTTAGCGGTTGAGCAGTTCTTC. Translation: CASTLAVEQFF.